The text below deals with one T cell receptor (beta chain). The same CDR3 is also encoded by other DNA sequences in this sample. This record belongs to a study of blood T cell repertoires in COVID-19. Study summary: COVID-19 samples from acute and convalescent phases originated in the United States, Italy and Spain.

Enrollment of patients from Seattle took place during active infection, with longitudinal follow-up. Looked up from germline, CDR1 is SGDLS and CDR2 is YYNGEE. V dropped 2 bases and J dropped 2 bases, with 8 bases sitting between them. This CDR3 is 13 amino acids long. Per the original methods: Amplification of reference gene primers provided the estimated nucleated cell counts. Assay used: immunoSEQ multiplex PCR; TCRdb lists only in-frame clones, some missing. V and J calls and clone size are those listed in that table; D and trimming were worked out from the DNA. Here the sample spans approximately 210,000 clones, roughly 92% being singletons.

This sequence originates from a man younger than 40 with COVID-19, enrolled during active disease. The chain recombines TRBV9 with TRBJ2-7; tentatively, D is TRBD1 (6 bases). The sample was peripheral blood. The CDR3 nucleotides read TGTGCCAGCAGCGTCCGGGACACCTACGAGCAGTACTTC. Translation: CASSVRDTYEQYF.